The source of this TCR beta chain is a study of shared clonotypes between healthy human individuals. Study context: Sampling drew on donors who were a couple of women and a few men aged 18 to 49.

Data came from immunoSEQ multiplex PCR; TCRdb stores just in-frame clones and leaves some out. The table lists approximately 1.5 million clones, about 98.5% of them singletons. The CDR3 covers 14 residues. The germline V and J ends were trimmed by 5 bases and 4 bases, with 14 bases remaining between them. From germline, CDR1 is SGHTA and CDR2 FQGTGA. The sequenced sample was naive CD4+ T cells sorted from blood. The sample's subset: CD45RA+ positively selected. This TCR came from a man aged 30-40 years in good health. The V gene is TRBV7-3, the J gene TRBJ1-1; D unclear. CDR3 region: CASSPAVGSTEAFF. CDR3 sequence (DNA): TGTGCCAGCAGCCCCGCCGTGGGGTCCACTGAAGCTTTCTTT.